These 23 T cell receptor beta chains share one sample of origin, sequenced in a study of blood T cell repertoires in COVID-19. Repertoires were generated with immunoSEQ multiplex PCR, while TCRdb's copy carries only in-frame clones and drops some. The sample consists of under 250,000 clones, about 90% of them appearing once. The specimen was PBMCs or T cells enriched from blood (not recorded which). These receptors were collected from a woman younger than 45 who had been exposed to COVID-19.

This chain links TRBV20-1 with TRBJ2-7, with 7 bases matching TRBD2. Germline V gives CDR1 DFQATT, CDR2 SNEGSKA (reference sequence). This CDR3 is built from 13 residues. V lost 3 bases to trimming and J lost 3 bases; unmatched junction nucleotides: 5. This chain's CDR3 is CSASPGGNYEQYF. DNA for the CDR3: TGCAGTGCTAGTCCGGGAGGTAACTACGAGCAGTACTTC.

This sequence joins TRBV10-3 and TRBJ2-1; TRBD2 is a possible D gene (5 bases). From germline, CDR1 is ENHRY and CDR2 SYGVKD. V shed 5 bases and J shed 4 bases, with 15 bases lying between them. This CDR3 is 15 amino acids long. The CDR3 DNA reads as TGTGCCATCAGTCCTACGACGGGGAATTACAATGAGCAGTTCTTC. This gives the protein CAISPTTGNYNEQFF.

This chain joins TRBV11-1 and TRBJ2-1; TRBD2 aligns across 7 bases. CDR3 size: 13 residues. After removal of 4 bases from V and 7 bases from J, the junction contained 4 bases not matched to a gene. The germline V gene encodes CDR1 SGHAT and CDR2 FQDESV (reference sequence). CDR3 region: CASSWRERNEQFF. CDR3 nucleotide sequence: TGTGCCAGCAGCTGGCGGGAGCGGAATGAGCAGTTCTTC. Looking up the rest from reference TRBV11-1 and TRBJ2-1 gives the full variable domain: EAEVAQSPRYKITEKSQAVAFWCDPISGHATLYWYRQILGQGPELLVQFQDESVVDDSQLPKDRFSAERLKGVDSTLKIQPAELGDSAMYLCASSWRERNEQFFGPGTRLTVL.

The V and J genes are TRBV7-2 and TRBJ2-5, with 8 bases identical to TRBD1. CDR3 length: 13 amino acids. V shed 5 bases and J 5 bases; nucleotides not matched to a gene: 4. Germline CDR1 is SGHTA and CDR2 is FQGNSA. The CDR3 DNA is TGTGCCAGCAGCACGGACAGGGTCGAGACCCAGTACTTC. Encoded protein: CASSTDRVETQYF.

The rearrangement joins TRBV20-1 to TRBJ1-5; 10 nucleotides align to TRBD1. Germline assignment: CDR1 DFQATT and CDR2 SNEGSKA (reference sequence). CDR3 length: 11 residues. Germline trimming cut 3 bases from V and 12 bases from J; bases unmatched to any gene: 2. In DNA, the CDR3 is TGCAGTGCTAGGGACAGGGGGTTCCAGCATTTT. Its protein is CSARDRGFQHF.

The rearrangement links TRBV9 to TRBJ2-1, with 12 bases that match TRBD2. The junction had 8 bases not matched to a gene; V was cut back by 3 bases and J by 10 bases. The CDR3 has 15 amino acids. The germline V gene has CDR1 SGDLS and CDR2 YYNGEE. CDR3 DNA: TGTGCCAGCAGCGCTAGCGGGCTAGCGGGAGGGGAGCAGTTCTTC. The encoded protein is CASSASGLAGGEQFF.

The V call is TRBV7-9, the J call TRBJ2-1; D perhaps matches TRBD1 (5 bases). Trimming shortened V by 8 bases and J by 8 bases, and 22 bases separated the two germline ends. The germline gives CDR1 SEHNR, CDR2 FQNEAQ (reference sequence). This CDR3 comprises 15 residues. DNA of the CDR3: TGTGCCAGCTCCCATGAGTACGACAGTCGGGATGAGCAGTTCTTC. It specifies CASSHEYDSRDEQFF.

The chain has TRBV28 and TRBJ1-5, with 8 bases that match TRBD1. There are 15 residues in the CDR3. The V segment lost 5 bases and the J segment 6 bases; nucleotides outside the gene matches: 9. Germline V gives CDR1 MDHEN, CDR2 SYDVKM. The CDR3 DNA follows: TGTGCCAGCAGTCGACAGGGGATGGCGGGTCAGCCCCAGCATTTT. It translates to CASSRQGMAGQPQHF. Full variable domain (remainder filled in from reference TRBV28 and TRBJ1-5): DVKVTQSSRYLVKRTGEKVFLECVQDMDHENMFWYRQDPGLGLRLIYFSYDVKMKEKGDIPEGYSVSREKKERFSLILESASTNQTSMYLCASSRQGMAGQPQHFGDGTRLSIL.

This clone turned up a few times. The V gene is TRBV6-1, the J gene TRBJ2-3; 9 nucleotides match TRBD2. The CDR3 spans 16 residues. J lost 7 bases, V lost 1 base, and 9 bases had no gene match. Germline CDR1 is MNHNS and CDR2 is SASEGT. CDR3 bases: TGTGCCAGCAGTGAAGATAGCGGGAGAAGCAGAAATACGCAGTATTTT. It translates to CASSEDSGRSRNTQYF.

The rearrangement uses TRBV5-1 and TRBJ1-1; D gene ambiguous. The CDR3 contains 14 residues. V was shortened by 2 bases and J by 1 base, with 9 bases between the two germline ends. CDR1 SGHRS and CDR2 YFSETQ come from the germline V gene. The CDR3 is CASSLHHTNTEAFF. CDR3 in DNA: TGCGCCAGCAGCTTACATCACACGAACACTGAAGCTTTCTTT.

The rearrangement uses TRBV13 and TRBJ2-7; 9 bases are shared with TRBD1. Trimming took 0 bases from V and 9 from J; bases not matched to a gene: 12. Germline V gene sequence: CDR1 PRHDT, CDR2 FYEKMQ (reference sequence). The CDR3 runs 16 residues. CDR3 nucleotide sequence: TGTGCCAGCAGCTTAGGCGGGACAGGGATTTTTTCAGGGCAGTACTTC. It yields the protein CASSLGGTGIFSGQYF.

V usage is TRBV2 and J usage is TRBJ2-2, with no clear D. From germline, CDR1 is SNHLY and CDR2 FYNNEI. The CDR3 is made up of 12 amino acids. Trimming stripped 4 bases from V and 7 bases from J, with 7 bases between. CDR3 nucleotide sequence: TGTGCCAGCAGTGGTAGTTACGGGGAGCTGTTTTTT. It encodes CASSGSYGELFF.

This sequence joins TRBV30 and TRBJ2-5; D is undetermined. The CDR3 runs 12 residues. Deletions cut 5 bases from V and 5 bases from J, with 12 bases between. Germline CDR1 GTSNPN, CDR2 SVGIG (reference sequence). CDR3 in DNA: TGTGCCTGGGGGTATCCGAGGGAGACCCAGTACTTC. It specifies CAWGYPRETQYF.

The V and J genes are TRBV18 and TRBJ2-1; D call uncertain. The CDR3 length is 15 residues. V lost 3 bases to trimming and J lost 0 bases, with 9 bases between them. Germline CDR1 and CDR2: KGHSH and LQKENI. CDR3 region: CASSPSSGSYNEQFF. In DNA form, the CDR3 reads TGTGCCAGCTCACCCTCTTCGGGCTCCTACAATGAGCAGTTCTTC.

The chain couples TRBV12-3 or TRBV12-4 to TRBJ2-4; D is unresolved. The CDR3 is 12 amino acids. The V and J ends lost 4 bases and 3 bases respectively, with 4 bases between them. The CDR3 DNA reads as TGTGCCAGCAGTTCTTTCAAAAACATTCAGTACTTC. Amino acid sequence: CASSSFKNIQYF.

The rearrangement joins TRBV30 to TRBJ2-3, with D unclear. CDR1 and CDR2 (germline): GTSNPN, SVGIG (reference sequence). The CDR3 sequence is 13 residues long. Deletions cut 4 bases from V and 3 bases from J, with 11 bases between. The chain's CDR3 is CAWKRSGTDTQYF. The CDR3, as DNA: TGTGCCTGGAAACGGAGTGGAACAGATACGCAGTATTTT.

The chain carries TRBV2 and TRBJ1-4; D gene uncertain. Germline CDR1 reads SNHLY; CDR2 reads FYNNEI. The germline V and J ends were trimmed by 5 bases and 1 base, with 14 bases remaining between them. This CDR3 is built from 16 residues. The CDR3: CASSPGPLVTNEKLFF. The CDR3 bases are TGTGCCAGCAGTCCCGGCCCTCTAGTAACTAATGAAAAACTGTTTTTT.

This chain connects TRBV15 to TRBJ2-2; 7 nucleotides align to TRBD1. The trim removed 5 bases at V and 7 bases at J, leaving 13 bases unmatched. Germline V gives CDR1 LNHNV, CDR2 YYDKDF (reference sequence). This CDR3 comprises 16 residues. CDR3 coding DNA: TGTGCCACCAGCCTTACCCCGACAGGGCCGGTCGGGGAGCTGTTTTTT. Protein product: CATSLTPTGPVGELFF.

V usage is TRBV9 and J usage is TRBJ2-2, with a possible D match to TRBD2 (6 bases). The CDR3 length is 15 residues. Germline assignment: CDR1 SGDLS and CDR2 YYNGEE. V lost 3 bases and J lost 7, with 16 bases in between. The CDR3 loop is CASSAEMREFGELFF. The CDR3 DNA sequence: TGTGCCAGCAGCGCCGAGATGCGGGAATTCGGGGAGCTGTTTTTT.

The chain is built from TRBV19 and TRBJ2-7, with a weak D call TRBD2 (5 bases). Trimming left V 5 bases short and J 2 bases short, with 16 bases between. Germline CDR1 is LNHDA and CDR2 is SQIVND (reference sequence). CDR3 length: 15 amino acids. The chain's CDR3 is CASSAAPSTTYEQYF. The CDR3, as DNA: TGTGCCAGTAGTGCCGCCCCTAGCACGACCTACGAGCAGTACTTC.

V usage is TRBV3-1 (or the pseudogene TRBV3-2) and J usage is TRBJ2-7; 9 bases agree with TRBD2. Germline CDR1 is LGHDT and CDR2 is YNNKEL (reference sequence). CDR3 size: 15 residues. Trimming removed 0 bases from V and 7 bases from J; junction bases left unmatched: 7. This CDR3 is CASSQDLAGRAEQYF. Written as DNA, the CDR3 is TGTGCCAGCAGCCAAGACCTAGCGGGAAGGGCTGAGCAGTACTTC.

This sequence joins TRBV25-1 and TRBJ2-7; no definite D call. The germline CDR1 and CDR2 sequences are MGHDK and SYGVNS. V was trimmed by 8 bases and J by 5 bases, leaving 19 bases between them. This CDR3 contains 14 residues. DNA of the CDR3: TGTGCCAGCCGCTCAAGATGGGCAAAGAACGAGCAGTACTTC. It encodes CASRSRWAKNEQYF.

V usage is TRBV5-4 and J usage is TRBJ2-1; D gene ambiguous. Looked up from germline, CDR1 is SGHNT and CDR2 is YYREEE (reference sequence). The CDR3 loop spans 12 amino acids. Between the trimmed V and J ends, which lost 4 bases and 8 bases, there was a span of 10 bases. The CDR3 DNA sequence: TGTGCCAGCAGCGGCCGATTGGATGAGCAGTTCTTC. Amino acids: CASSGRLDEQFF.